This T cell receptor (beta chain) came from a study of shared clonotypes between healthy human individuals. The study's findings and limits: For naive CD4 cells, roughly 4.8% of clonotypes were shared across a few donors. Inspection by rarefaction showed sorted-subset sequencing to be incomplete despite large depth.

The germline V and J ends were trimmed by 5 bases and 5 bases, with 18 bases remaining between them. This CDR3 comprises 15 residues. The V gene's germline CDR1 is SGHAT and CDR2 FQNNGV. The sample holds one count of this clone. The antigen remains undetermined. The donor cohort consisted entirely of Caucasian adults residing in Nashville, Tennessee. Sequencing used immunoSEQ multiplex PCR; TCRdb keeps in-frame clones, though not all of them. The sample consists of a few million clones, 90% to 95% of them appearing once. This TCR came from a man between 18 and 29 years old in good health. The chain links TRBV11-2 to TRBJ1-1; tentative D call: TRBD1 (5 bases). Sequenced input: naive CD4+ T cells sorted from blood. As to subset: CD45RA+ positively selected. The DNA of the CDR3 is TGTGCCAGCAGCCAAATGGGTGCGGGGGGTACTGAAGCTTTCTTT. Translation gives CASSQMGAGGTEAFF.